The T cell receptor (beta chain) described here comes from a study of cytomegalovirus exposure and HLA in healthy donors. Of note for this clone: What it binds is not known.

Amplification used 60 Vbeta primers and 13 Jbeta primers. Clones were sequenced by immunoSEQ multiplex PCR, and TCRdb holds only the in-frame ones, with some missing. This listing includes 80,000 to 100,000 clones. Findings and caveats of the study: Previously analyzed data showed that most TCR beta V segments were productive at a frequency of about 87% or about 30%.

V shed 1 base, J shed 7 bases, and the junction held 7 bases outside the gene matches. This CDR3 is 16 amino acids long. Germline CDR1 LNHDA, CDR2 SQIVND (reference sequence). This clonotype was obtained from a man aged 45-65 years in good health and CMV-seropositive. Sequencing was performed on PBMCs. The chain links TRBV19 to TRBJ1-5; 10 nucleotides line up with TRBD1. The CDR3 region has the DNA TGTGCCAGTAGTATAGGACAGGGGGCCCTGGGGCAGCCCCAGCATTTT. Residues: CASSIGQGALGQPQHF.